Shown below are 29 T cell receptor beta chains from a single sample sequenced in a study of cytotoxic CD8 clonotypes in ibrutinib-treated CLL. The method was immunoSEQ multiplex PCR; TCRdb's version includes in-frame clones alone and lacks a portion of them. The sample shows some 150,000 clones, 75% to 85% of them seen only once. The sample was PBMCs, taken after 12 months of ibrutinib treatment. All receptors come from a human donor with chronic lymphocytic leukemia.

The gene calls are TRBV6-1 and TRBJ2-1, with 9 bases aligning to TRBD1. CDR3 length: 13 residues. Per the germline V gene, CDR1 is MNHNS and CDR2 is SASEGT. J lost 6 bases, V lost 9 bases, and 6 bases had no gene match. The CDR3 loop reads CARGGTGSNEQFF. The CDR3 DNA reads as TGTGCCAGGGGAGGGACAGGGAGCAATGAGCAGTTCTTC.

The CDR3 loop is CASSSPRETSYNEQFF. In nucleotides, the CDR3 is TGTGCCAGCAGCTCGCCCAGGGAGACTTCCTACAATGAGCAGTTCTTC. The genes are TRBV5-6 and TRBJ2-1; D possibly uses TRBD1 or TRBD2 (5 bases each). Trimming took 3 bases from V and 1 from J, leaving 14 bases between them. The length of the CDR3 is 16 residues. CDR1 and CDR2 (germline): SGHDT, YYEEEE.

The chain has TRBV5-1 and TRBJ2-3; D remains ambiguous. The CDR3 is made up of 16 amino acids. Germline CDR1 is SGHRS and CDR2 is YFSETQ. V lost 0 bases, J lost 2 bases, and 13 bases lay in between. The CDR3 is CASSLARRADTDTQYF. CDR3 sequence (DNA): TGCGCCAGCAGCTTGGCTCGTAGGGCAGACACAGATACGCAGTATTTT.

The chain employs TRBV9 and TRBJ1-2, with D possibly matching TRBD1 (6 bases). This CDR3 is 12 amino acids long. Germline V lookup: CDR1 SGDLS, CDR2 YYNGEE. The V end lost 5 bases, the J end lost 3 bases, and 8 bases lay between the germline ends. CDR3 DNA sequence: TGTGCCAGCAGAACAGGGCACTATGGCTACACCTTC. This codes for CASRTGHYGYTF.

This clone was recorded a few times. The V and J genes are TRBV16 and TRBJ2-7; 8 bases are shared with TRBD1. In germline, CDR1 is KGHSY, CDR2 FQNENV. This CDR3 region has 15 residues. V lost 6 bases and J lost 5; bases outside the gene matches: 12. The CDR3 nucleotides are TGTGCCAGCAGTCAAAGGGGCAGGGGGCTTAACGAGCAGTACTTC. This sequence encodes CASSQRGRGLNEQYF. Drawing the rest from reference TRBV16 and TRBJ2-7, the complete variable domain is GEEVAQTPKHLVRGEGQKAKLYCAPIKGHSYVFWYQQVLKNEFKFLISFQNENVFDETGMPKERFSAKCLPNSPCSLEIQATKLEDSAVYFCASSQRGRGLNEQYFGPGTRLTVT.

The rearrangement uses TRBV5-4 and TRBJ2-5; TRBD2 aligns across 11 bases. CDR1 is SGHNT and CDR2 is YYREEE in the germline V gene (reference sequence). J lost 1 base, V lost 3 bases, and 5 bases had no gene match. The CDR3 is 16 residues long. The CDR3 reads CASSSSGLAVQETQYF. The CDR3 coding sequence is TGTGCCAGCAGCTCCTCGGGACTAGCGGTCCAAGAGACCCAGTACTTC.

V usage is TRBV6-5 and J usage is TRBJ2-5, with a weak D call TRBD2 (6 bases). Germline V gene lookup returns CDR1 MNHEY and CDR2 SVGAGI. V lost 2 bases to trimming and J lost 2 bases, with 6 bases between them. The length of the CDR3 is 13 residues. CDR3 sequence: CASSYAGQETQYF. CDR3 DNA: TGTGCCAGCAGTTACGCGGGGCAAGAGACCCAGTACTTC.

V gene TRBV9 combines with J gene TRBJ2-7; 12 nucleotides match TRBD2. CDR3 length: 15 residues. Trimming removed 4 bases from V and 4 bases from J; junction bases left unmatched: 6. Germline CDR1 and CDR2: SGDLS and YYNGEE. The CDR3 nucleotides read TGTGCCAGCAGCTCACTCGGACTAGCGGGGTACGAGCAGTACTTC. Its protein product is CASSSLGLAGYEQYF. The complete variable domain, with remaining parts taken from reference TRBV9 and TRBJ2-7, reads DSGVTQTPKHLITATGQRVTLRCSPRSGDLSVYWYQQSLDQGLQFLIQYYNGEERAKGNILERFSAQQFPDLHSELNLSSLELGDSALYFCASSSLGLAGYEQYFGPGTRLTVT.

This chain uses TRBV11-2 with TRBJ2-1, with 9 nucleotides matching TRBD2. Looked up from germline, CDR1 is SGHAT and CDR2 is FQNNGV. V dropped 5 bases and J dropped 5; count of bases not matched to a gene: 13. CDR3 length: 17 residues. The CDR3 protein is CASSPPRGRANHNEQFF. The CDR3 nucleotides read TGTGCCAGCAGCCCCCCCCGCGGGAGGGCCAATCACAATGAGCAGTTCTTC.

The genes are TRBV7-6 and TRBJ1-4; no clear D. The V gene lost 5 bases and the J gene lost 7 bases, with 11 bases spanning the gap. Germline CDR1 and CDR2: SGHVS and FNYEAQ. The CDR3 is 13 amino acids. The CDR3 here is CASSLRWGEKLFF. The CDR3 DNA reads TGTGCCAGCAGCCTTCGTTGGGGTGAAAAACTGTTTTTT.

Only a few counts were recorded for this clone. J is TRBJ2-1 and V is TRBV6-4; 10 bases agree with TRBD2. The germline V gene has CDR1 MRHNA and CDR2 SNTAGT. The CDR3 totals 17 residues. J gave up 2 bases and V 2 bases, and 6 bases lay outside the gene matches. The CDR3 sequence: CASSDKSSGGPYNEQFF. CDR3 DNA sequence: TGTGCCAGCAGTGACAAATCTAGCGGGGGACCCTACAATGAGCAGTTCTTC.

On this clone itself: The junction and the germline gene differ at one end; a read error may be behind it. The CDR3 coding sequence is TGCGCCAGCAGGGCAGGGGCTAATTATGGCTACACCTTC. Protein product: CASRAGANYGYTF. This chain joins TRBV10-2 and TRBJ1-2, with TRBD1 as a possible D gene (6 bases). The CDR3 consists of 13 residues. The germline V gene has CDR1 WSHSY and CDR2 SAAADI.

The rearrangement links TRBV2 to TRBJ1-2, with D hard to call. Trimming cost V 9 bases and J 4 bases, with 9 bases left between them. Germline V gives CDR1 SNHLY, CDR2 FYNNEI. The CDR3 has 11 amino acids. The CDR3 region is CASPDTYGYTF. The DNA for the CDR3 is TGTGCCAGTCCAGACACCTATGGCTACACCTTC.

This clone has a handful of counts. The chain combines TRBV19 with TRBJ1-4, with D uncertain. V dropped 3 bases and J dropped 5 bases, with 10 bases sitting between them. CDR3 length: 14 residues. CDR1 is LNHDA and CDR2 is SQIVND in the germline V gene (reference sequence). The CDR3 DNA reads TGTGCCAGTAGTATTATGCGGCAAAATGAAAAACTGTTTTTT. It codes for CASSIMRQNEKLFF.

This clone was counted only a few times. V and J are TRBV12-5 and TRBJ2-7, with D tentatively TRBD1 (6 bases). This CDR3 region has 14 residues. Looked up from germline, CDR1 is LGHNT and CDR2 is FRNRAP. V lost 4 bases and J lost 2, with 12 bases in between. CDR3 region: CASGSPQGPYEQYF. Written as DNA, the CDR3 is TGTGCTAGTGGTTCCCCCCAGGGGCCCTACGAGCAGTACTTC. Full variable domain (remainder filled in from reference TRBV12-5 and TRBJ2-7): DARVTQTPRHKVTEMGQEVTMRCQPILGHNTVFWYRQTMMQGLELLAYFRNRAPLDDSGMPKDRFSAEMPDATLATLKIQPSEPRDSAVYFCASGSPQGPYEQYFGPGTRLTVT.

V usage is TRBV30 and J usage is TRBJ2-1; the D gene is possibly TRBD1 (5 bases). The germline V gene encodes CDR1 GTSNPN and CDR2 SVGIG (reference sequence). This CDR3 region has 11 residues. V was clipped by 3 bases and J by 10 bases, with 10 bases between them. The CDR3 sequence: CAWRVGVEQFF. CDR3 in DNA: TGTGCCTGGAGAGTAGGGGTCGAGCAGTTCTTC.

The table lists this clone with a few counts. This chain links TRBV7-9 with TRBJ2-2; D is perhaps TRBD1 (5 bases). Trimming took 2 bases from V and 6 from J, leaving 7 bases between them. Germline CDR1 is SEHNR and CDR2 is FQNEAQ (reference sequence). This CDR3 is 13 amino acids long. CDR3 coding DNA: TGTGCCAGCAGCTTAACAGGACCCGGGGAGCTGTTTTTT. Protein: CASSLTGPGELFF. Full variable domain (rest looked up from reference TRBV7-9 and TRBJ2-2): DTGVSQNPRHKITKRGQNVTFRCDPISEHNRLYWYRQTLGQGPEFLTYFQNEAQLEKSRLLSDRFSAERPKGSFSTLEIQRTEQGDSAMYLCASSLTGPGELFFGEGSRLTVL.

The V gene is TRBV6-5, the J gene TRBJ2-1, with a tentative D call TRBD2 (6 bases). The V gene's germline CDR1 is MNHEY and CDR2 SVGAGI. The CDR3 loop spans 16 amino acids. Trimming cost V 2 bases and J 4 bases, with 15 bases left between them. In nucleotides, the CDR3 is TGTGCCAGCAGTTACGCCGGGGGTCCTGGGTACAATGAGCAGTTCTTC. Amino acid sequence: CASSYAGGPGYNEQFF.

V is TRBV27 and J is TRBJ2-1; D call uncertain. The germline gives CDR1 MNHEY, CDR2 SMNVEV (reference sequence). The V gene lost 9 bases and the J gene lost 3 bases, with 18 bases spanning the gap. The CDR3 loop spans 15 amino acids. The CDR3 region is CASTKRSVGYNEQFF. The CDR3 nucleotides read TGTGCCAGTACAAAAAGGAGTGTTGGCTACAATGAGCAGTTCTTC.

The chain carries TRBV12-5 and TRBJ1-3, with D possibly TRBD1 on 5 matching bases. The CDR3 sequence is 13 residues long. V dropped 9 bases and J dropped 2 bases, with 11 bases sitting between them. Germline lookup yields CDR1 LGHNT and CDR2 FRNRAP. CDR3 residues: CASREGPGNTIYF. DNA of the CDR3: TGTGCTAGCCGGGAGGGGCCTGGAAACACCATATATTTT.

J is TRBJ1-1 and V is TRBV9; 8 bases are shared with TRBD1. This CDR3 is 16 amino acids long. Germline V gene lookup returns CDR1 SGDLS and CDR2 YYNGEE. V lost 1 base, J lost 1 base, and 6 bases stayed unmatched. The DNA for the CDR3 is TGTGCCAGCAGCGTATCAACCGGGACAGGGAACACTGAAGCTTTCTTT. It specifies CASSVSTGTGNTEAFF.

The CDR3 DNA follows: TGTGCCAGTAGCGCAAACAGGGGCACTGAAGCTTTCTTT. It is translated as CASSANRGTEAFF. V is TRBV19 and J is TRBJ1-1, with 7 positions matching TRBD1. Germline-derived CDR1 and CDR2 are LNHDA and SQIVND (reference sequence). CDR3 size: 13 residues. The V and J ends lost 6 bases and 4 bases, in that order; junction bases with no gene match: 5.

V gene TRBV7-2 combines with J gene TRBJ1-3; D possibly corresponds to TRBD1 (6 bases). The germline V gene has CDR1 SGHTA and CDR2 FQGNSA. V was cut by 1 base and J by 3 bases, with 10 bases left in between. This CDR3 contains 15 residues. The DNA for the CDR3 is TGTGCCAGCAGCTTAGGGGGGGGCCATGGAAACACCATATATTTT. Its translation is CASSLGGGHGNTIYF.

The V and J genes are TRBV18 and TRBJ2-7; no clear D gene. Germline V lookup: CDR1 KGHSH, CDR2 LQKENI. The V end was cut by 6 bases, the J end by 0 bases, with 15 bases between. The CDR3 contains 15 residues. The CDR3: CASSTDDGRSYEQYF. The CDR3 bases are TGTGCCAGCTCTACCGATGACGGCCGCTCCTACGAGCAGTACTTC.

The CDR3 spells CASSRDSASQETQYF. CDR3 nucleotides: TGTGCCAGCAGCCGCGACAGCGCCAGCCAAGAGACCCAGTACTTC. J is TRBJ2-5 and V is TRBV27; D perhaps matches TRBD1 (5 bases). This CDR3 region has 15 residues. Deletions cut 6 bases from V and 1 base from J, with 15 bases between. Per the germline V gene, CDR1 is MNHEY and CDR2 is SMNVEV (reference sequence).

This chain links TRBV6-1 with TRBJ2-1, with D possibly being TRBD1 or TRBD2 (5 bases each). Between the trimmed V and J ends, which lost 6 bases and 8 bases, there was a span of 14 bases. The germline V gene has CDR1 MNHNS and CDR2 SASEGT. This CDR3 is 13 amino acids long. CDR3 residues: CASRGVRLYEQFF. CDR3 DNA: TGTGCCAGCAGGGGGGTCCGATTATATGAGCAGTTCTTC.

The chain couples TRBV27 to TRBJ1-2, with 8 bases matching TRBD1. The CDR3 covers 18 residues. V lost 7 bases, J lost 3 bases, and 19 bases stayed unmatched. Looked up from germline, CDR1 is MNHEY and CDR2 is SMNVEV (reference sequence). The CDR3, as DNA: TGTGCCAGCACCTCAGGGGGCGGAGGCAGACAAGAGGACTATGGCTACACCTTC. Its translation: CASTSGGGGRQEDYGYTF.

The chain carries TRBV19 and TRBJ2-1; no clear D gene. The CDR3 sequence is 13 residues long. Germline values: CDR1 LNHDA, CDR2 SQIVND (reference sequence). The V end was cut by 4 bases, the J end by 4 bases, with 8 bases between. This chain's CDR3 is CASSTTIYNEQFF. CDR3 DNA: TGTGCCAGTAGTACTACAATTTACAATGAGCAGTTCTTC.

J is TRBJ2-7 and V is TRBV5-1; TRBD2 might be the D (7 bases). The V and J ends lost 6 bases and 2 bases respectively, with 18 bases between them. Germline loops: CDR1 SGHRS, CDR2 YFSETQ. The CDR3 is 15 amino acids. CDR3 loop: CASNRPGGQAYEQYF. In DNA form, the CDR3 reads TGCGCCAGCAACCGTCCGGGGGGCCAAGCCTACGAGCAGTACTTC.